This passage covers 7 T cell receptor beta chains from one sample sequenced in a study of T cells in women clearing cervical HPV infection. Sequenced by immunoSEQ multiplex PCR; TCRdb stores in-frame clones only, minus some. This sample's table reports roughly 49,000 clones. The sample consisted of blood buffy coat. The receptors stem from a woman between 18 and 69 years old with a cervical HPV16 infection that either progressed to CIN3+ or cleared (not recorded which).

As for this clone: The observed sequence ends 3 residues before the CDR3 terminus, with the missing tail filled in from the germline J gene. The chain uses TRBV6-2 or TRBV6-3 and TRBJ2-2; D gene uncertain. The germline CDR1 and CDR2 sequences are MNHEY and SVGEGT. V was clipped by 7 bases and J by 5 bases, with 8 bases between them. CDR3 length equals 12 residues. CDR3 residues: CASNRETGELFF. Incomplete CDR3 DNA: TGTGCCAGCAACAGAGAGACCGGGGAG.

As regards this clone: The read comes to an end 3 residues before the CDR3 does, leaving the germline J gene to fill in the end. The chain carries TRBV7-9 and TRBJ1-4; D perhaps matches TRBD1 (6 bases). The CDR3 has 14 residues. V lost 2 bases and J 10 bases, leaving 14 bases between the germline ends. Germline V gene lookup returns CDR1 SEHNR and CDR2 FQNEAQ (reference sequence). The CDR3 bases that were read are TGTGCCAGCAGCTTAATGGGGAAACAGGGAAAA. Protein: CASSLMGKQGK. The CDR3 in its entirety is CASSLMGKQGKLFF.

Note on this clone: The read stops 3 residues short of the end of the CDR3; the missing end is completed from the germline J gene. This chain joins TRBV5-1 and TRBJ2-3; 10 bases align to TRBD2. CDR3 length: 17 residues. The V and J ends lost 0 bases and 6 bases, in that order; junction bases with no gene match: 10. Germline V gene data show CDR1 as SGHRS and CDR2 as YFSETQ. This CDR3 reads CASSLAPLAGGRDTQYF. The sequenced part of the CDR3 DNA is TGCGCCAGCAGCTTGGCCCCCTTAGCGGGGGGACGTGATACG.

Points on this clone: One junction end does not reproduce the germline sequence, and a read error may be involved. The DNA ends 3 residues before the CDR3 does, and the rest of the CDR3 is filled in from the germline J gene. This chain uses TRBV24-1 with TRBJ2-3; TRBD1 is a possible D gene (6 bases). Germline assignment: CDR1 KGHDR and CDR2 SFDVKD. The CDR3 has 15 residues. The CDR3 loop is CATGDPRDTADTQYF. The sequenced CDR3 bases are TGTGCCACCGGTGATCCCCGGGACACCGCAGATACG.

This CDR3 is CASSLVEGPYDYTF. The CDR3 bases that were read are TGTGCCAGCAGCTTAGTTGAGGGGCCCTACGAC. V usage is TRBV7-9 and J usage is TRBJ1-2; maybe TRBD1 (5 bases). The read gets to within 3 residues of the CDR3 end, and the germline J gene fills in the rest. Germline V gene sequence: CDR1 SEHNR, CDR2 FQNEAQ (reference sequence). The CDR3 spans 14 residues.

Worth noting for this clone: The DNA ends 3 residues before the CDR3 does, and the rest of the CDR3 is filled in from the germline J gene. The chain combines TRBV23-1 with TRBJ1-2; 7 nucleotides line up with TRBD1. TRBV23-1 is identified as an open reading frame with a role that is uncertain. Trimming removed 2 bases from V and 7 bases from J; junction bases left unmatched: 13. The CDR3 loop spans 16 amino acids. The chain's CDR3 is CASSQIADRVDTGYTF. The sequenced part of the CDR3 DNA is TGCGCCAGCAGTCAAATCGCCGACAGGGTGGATACTGGC.

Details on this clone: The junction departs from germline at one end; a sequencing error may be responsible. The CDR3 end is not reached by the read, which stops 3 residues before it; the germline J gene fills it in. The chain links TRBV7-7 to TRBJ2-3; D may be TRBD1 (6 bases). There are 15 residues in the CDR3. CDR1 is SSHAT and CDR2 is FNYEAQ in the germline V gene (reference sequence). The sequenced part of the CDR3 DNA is TGTGCTAGCAGCTTAGGAGGCAGGGGAATTGGTACG. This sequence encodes CASSLGGRGIGT. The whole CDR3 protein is CASSLGGRGIGTQYF.